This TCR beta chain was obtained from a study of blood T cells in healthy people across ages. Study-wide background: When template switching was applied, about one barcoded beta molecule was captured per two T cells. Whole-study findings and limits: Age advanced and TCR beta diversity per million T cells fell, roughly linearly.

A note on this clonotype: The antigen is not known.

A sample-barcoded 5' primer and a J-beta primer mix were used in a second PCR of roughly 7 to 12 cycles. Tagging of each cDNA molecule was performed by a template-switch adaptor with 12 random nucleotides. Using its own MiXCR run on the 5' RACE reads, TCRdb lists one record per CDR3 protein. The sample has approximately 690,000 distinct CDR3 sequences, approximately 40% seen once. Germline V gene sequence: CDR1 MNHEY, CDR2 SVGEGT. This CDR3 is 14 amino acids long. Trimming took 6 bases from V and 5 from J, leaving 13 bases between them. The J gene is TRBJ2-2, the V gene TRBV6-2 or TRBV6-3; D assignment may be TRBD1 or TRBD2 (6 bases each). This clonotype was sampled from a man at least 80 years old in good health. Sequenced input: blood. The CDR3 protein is CASRGGMRTGELFF. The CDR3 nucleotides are TGTGCCAGCAGGGGGGGCATGAGGACCGGGGAGCTGTTTTTT.